The rows below give T cell receptor beta chains drawn from one sample of a study of shared clonotypes between healthy human individuals. TCRdb's table, derived via immunoSEQ multiplex PCR, lists solely in-frame clones and lacks some. The profile shows roughly 110,000 clones, around 71% of them singletons. Sequences were obtained from memory CD8+ T cells sorted from blood. The receptors here all came from a woman under 40 in good health. Both conserved end residues are part of each CDR3. Fields, in order: D gene, J gene, V gene, clone size, CDR3 DNA, CDR3 protein. The D gene is left open where the match is weak. Clone size appears in some rows only: once, few, many, or a class for an expanded clone.

TRBD2	TRBJ2-7	TRBV6-1	.	TGTGCCAGCAGTGAACCCGGACTAGCGAAAACCTACGAGCAGTACTTC	CASSEPGLAKTYEQYF
TRBD1	TRBJ2-7	TRBV2	many	TGTGCCAGCACCCCGACAGGGGACCCAAGCTCCTACGAGCAGTACTTC	CASTPTGDPSSYEQYF
TRBD1	TRBJ2-7	TRBV25-1	.	TGTGCCAGCATGGGACAGGGGACCTACGAGCAGTACTTC	CASMGQGTYEQYF
.	TRBJ2-7	TRBV27	many	TGTGCCAGCAGTGCCTCCCCCCCCGGGCAGTACTTC	CASSASPPGQYF
TRBD2	TRBJ2-7	TRBV6-5	.	TGTGCCAGCAATCCAAGCGGGAGGGCCCGAGAGCAGTACTTC	CASNPSGRAREQYF
.	TRBJ2-7	TRBV5-1	many	TGCGCCAGCAGCTGGACTGTGGCTGAAGGAGTTTACGAGCAGTACTTC	CASSWTVAEGVYEQYF
.	TRBJ2-3	TRBV9	once	TGTGCCAGCAGCGTAGACGGGAGCACAGATACGCAGTATTTT	CASSVDGSTDTQYF
TRBD2	TRBJ2-3	TRBV28	.	TGTGCCAGCAGTGCCGCTAGCGGGAGCTCAGATACGCAGTATTTT	CASSAASGSSDTQYF
TRBD2	TRBJ2-1	TRBV11-2	.	TGTGCCAGCAGCTCGACTAGCGGGAAGTACAATGAGCAGTTCTTC	CASSSTSGKYNEQFF
.	TRBJ2-7	TRBV28	.	TGTGCCAGCAGTGAAACCTCTGGAGCCGGGACACGTTACGAGCAGTACTTC	CASSETSGAGTRYEQYF
TRBD1	TRBJ2-7	TRBV27	once	TGTGCCAGCAGTGACAGGGGCCCACTCTACGAGCAGTACTTC	CASSDRGPLYEQYF
TRBD1	TRBJ1-5	TRBV11-3	many	TGTGCCAGCAGCTCGACAGGGTCAGGCAATCAGCCCCAGCATTTT	CASSSTGSGNQPQHF
.	TRBJ2-7	TRBV19	.	TGTGCCAGTTCTCTAGCGCCCCGCGGCGAGCAGTACTTC	CASSLAPRGEQYF
.	TRBJ1-2	TRBV19	.	TGTGCCAGTAGTATTTTTGGCAGACCTAACTATGGCTACACCTTC	CASSIFGRPNYGYTF
.	TRBJ1-2	TRBV7-8	.	TGTGCCAGCAGCTTAGGATCCAGTTCTAACTATGGCTACACCTTC	CASSLGSSSNYGYTF
TRBD2	TRBJ2-3	TRBV27	.	TGTGCCAGCAGTTCGGAAATAGGGACTAGCGGGAGAACAGATACGCAGTATTTT	CASSSEIGTSGRTDTQYF
TRBD1	TRBJ1-3	TRBV7-2	.	TGTGCCAGCAGCAACGGACAGGGGGGACGGAACACCATATATTTT	CASSNGQGGRNTIYF
TRBD2	TRBJ2-7	TRBV27	.	TGTGCCAGCAGTCTAAGACTAGCGTACACCTACGAGCAGTACTTC	CASSLRLAYTYEQYF
.	TRBJ2-7	TRBV6-5	few	TGTGCCAGCAGGGACGGATACGAGCAGTACTTC	CASRDGYEQYF
.	TRBJ2-3	TRBV6-4	few	TGTGCCAGCAGTGAGGGGAGCGGGAGCACAGATACGCAGTATTTT	CASSEGSGSTDTQYF
.	TRBJ2-5	TRBV6-5	.	TGTGCCAGCACCTATGCGAGGGGGGAGACCCAGTACTTC	CASTYARGETQYF
TRBD1	TRBJ1-4	TRBV6-4	once	TGTGCCAGCAGTGACGGGGAGTGGACAGGGGATAATGAAAAACTGTTTTTT	CASSDGEWTGDNEKLFF
TRBD2	TRBJ2-7	TRBV27	many	TGTGCCAGCAGACGACTAGCGGATCCCTACGAGCAGTACTTC	CASRRLADPYEQYF
.	TRBJ2-7	TRBV27	.	TGTGCCAGCAGTCCGGGACCGAAAGGAGCATACGAGCAGTACTTC	CASSPGPKGAYEQYF
.	TRBJ2-2	TRBV6-5	few	TGTGCCAGCAGTTACTCCCTTGCCCAGGCCGGGGAGCTGTTTTTT	CASSYSLAQAGELFF
TRBD1	TRBJ1-2	TRBV5-1	.	TGCGCCAGCAGCTTCGGGGACAGAGATAACTATGGCTACACCTTC	CASSFGDRDNYGYTF
.	TRBJ2-7	TRBV6-5	few	TGTGCCAGCAGTTCCGGGACCGGAATCTACGAGCAGTACTTC	CASSSGTGIYEQYF
.	TRBJ1-1	TRBV14	once	TGTGCCAGCAGCCAGAACCGGCAGGGTGGCACTGAAGCTTTCTTT	CASSQNRQGGTEAFF
TRBD2	TRBJ2-1	TRBV9	.	TGTGCCAGCAGTGTTAGCGGGAGCTCCTACAATGAGCAGTTCTTC	CASSVSGSSYNEQFF
.	TRBJ2-5	TRBV5-1	.	TGCGCCAGCAGCCGGACGTCAGTTGAAGAGACCCAGTACTTC	CASSRTSVEETQYF
TRBD2	TRBJ2-1	TRBV25-1	.	TGTGCCAGCAGTGACCGTCTAGCGGGAGAAAGGGACAATGAGCAGTTCTTC	CASSDRLAGERDNEQFF
.	TRBJ2-2	TRBV6-5	.	TGTGCCAGCGGGAGCACAGCCTGGAACACCGGGGAGCTGTTTTTT	CASGSTAWNTGELFF
.	TRBJ2-2	TRBV6-4	.	TGTGCCAGCAGTGAGGCAGGCGGGGCCAGCACCGGGGAGCTGTTTTTT	CASSEAGGASTGELFF
.	TRBJ2-7	TRBV7-9	.	TGTGCCAGCAGCTTCTGGGGGAACTACGAGCAGTACTTC	CASSFWGNYEQYF
.	TRBJ2-7	TRBV5-6	.	TGTGCCAGCAGCCGGGGACCCCCCGACAGAACCTACGAGCAGTACTTC	CASSRGPPDRTYEQYF
TRBD2	TRBJ2-3	TRBV2	.	TGTGCCAGCAGCCCAAGGGCTCTAGCGGTCTCCGAGGTAGATACGCAGTATTTT	CASSPRALAVSEVDTQYF
TRBD1	TRBJ2-2	TRBV4-1	.	TGCGCCAGCAGCGACAGGGGCGCGAACACCGGGGAGCTGTTTTTT	CASSDRGANTGELFF
.	TRBJ1-1	TRBV10-1	many	TGCGCCAGCAGGTATAAAGCTTTCTTT	CASRYKAFF
.	TRBJ2-7	TRBV5-4	.	TGTGCCAGCAGCTTGCCCCGCCTATGGGGGCCCTACGAGCAGTACTTC	CASSLPRLWGPYEQYF
.	TRBJ2-7	TRBV28	.	TGTGCCAGCAGTTTAAGGCCTTACGACTCCTACGAGCAGTACTTC	CASSLRPYDSYEQYF
.	TRBJ1-2	TRBV5-6	once	TGTGCCAGCAGCTTGTGGGAGAGTAACTATGGCTACACCTTC	CASSLWESNYGYTF